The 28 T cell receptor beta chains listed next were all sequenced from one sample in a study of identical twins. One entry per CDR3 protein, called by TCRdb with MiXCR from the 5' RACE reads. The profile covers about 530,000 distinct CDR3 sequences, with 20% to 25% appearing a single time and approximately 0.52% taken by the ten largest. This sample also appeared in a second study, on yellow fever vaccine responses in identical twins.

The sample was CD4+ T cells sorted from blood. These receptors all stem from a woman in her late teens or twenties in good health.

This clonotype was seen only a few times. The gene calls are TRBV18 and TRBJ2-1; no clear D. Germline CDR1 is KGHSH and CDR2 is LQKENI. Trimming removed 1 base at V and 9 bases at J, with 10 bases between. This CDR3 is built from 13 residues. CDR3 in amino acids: CASSPLQAGEQFF. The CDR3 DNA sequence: TGTGCCAGCTCACCACTTCAGGCTGGTGAGCAGTTCTTC.

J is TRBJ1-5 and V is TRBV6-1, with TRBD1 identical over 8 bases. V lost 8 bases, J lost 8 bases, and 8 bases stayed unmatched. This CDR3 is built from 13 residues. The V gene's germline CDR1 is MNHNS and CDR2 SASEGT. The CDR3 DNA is TGTGCCAGCCAACAGGGGGTGAGGGAGCCCCAGCATTTT. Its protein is CASQQGVREPQHF.

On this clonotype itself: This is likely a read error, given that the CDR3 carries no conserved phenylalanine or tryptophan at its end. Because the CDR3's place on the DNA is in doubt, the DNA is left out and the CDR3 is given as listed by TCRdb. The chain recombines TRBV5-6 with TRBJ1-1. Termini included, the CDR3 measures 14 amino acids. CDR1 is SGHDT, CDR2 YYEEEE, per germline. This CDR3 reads CAMSPGLLCTEAFC.

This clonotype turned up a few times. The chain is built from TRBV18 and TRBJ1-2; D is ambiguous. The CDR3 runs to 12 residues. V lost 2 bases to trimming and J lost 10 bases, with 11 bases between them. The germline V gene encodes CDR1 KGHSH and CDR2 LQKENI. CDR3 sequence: CASSPDLGIYTF. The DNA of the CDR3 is TGTGCCAGCTCACCAGATTTGGGTATCTACACCTTC.

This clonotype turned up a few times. The chain's CDR3 is CAISEGRDGELFF. Here the CDR3 DNA reads TGTGCCATCAGTGAGGGGCGAGACGGGGAGCTGTTTTTT. The J gene is TRBJ2-2, the V gene TRBV10-3; D uncertain. Germline V gives CDR1 ENHRY, CDR2 SYGVKD. Deletions cut 2 bases from V and 7 bases from J, with 8 bases between. The CDR3 runs 13 residues.

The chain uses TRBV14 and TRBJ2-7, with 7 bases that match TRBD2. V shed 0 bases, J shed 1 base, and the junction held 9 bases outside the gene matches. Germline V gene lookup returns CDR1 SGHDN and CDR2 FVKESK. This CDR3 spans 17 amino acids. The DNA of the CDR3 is TGTGCCAGCAGCCAAGATAGCTTGGGAGGGCCGTCCTACGAGCAGTACTTC. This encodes CASSQDSLGGPSYEQYF.

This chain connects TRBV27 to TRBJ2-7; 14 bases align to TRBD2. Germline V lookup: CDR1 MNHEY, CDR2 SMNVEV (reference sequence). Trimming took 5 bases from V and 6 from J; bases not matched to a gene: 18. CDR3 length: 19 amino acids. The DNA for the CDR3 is TGTGCCAGCAGTCCGATCCCGGGACTAGCGGGAGTCGGAACTTCCGAGCAGTACTTC. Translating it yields CASSPIPGLAGVGTSEQYF.

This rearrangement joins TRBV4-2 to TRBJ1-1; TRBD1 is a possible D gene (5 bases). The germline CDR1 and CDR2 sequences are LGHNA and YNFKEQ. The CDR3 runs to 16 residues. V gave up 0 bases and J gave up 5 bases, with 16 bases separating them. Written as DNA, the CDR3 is TGTGCCAGCAGCCAAGATGGTTGGGGACCAACTACTGAAGCTTTCTTT. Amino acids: CASSQDGWGPTTEAFF.

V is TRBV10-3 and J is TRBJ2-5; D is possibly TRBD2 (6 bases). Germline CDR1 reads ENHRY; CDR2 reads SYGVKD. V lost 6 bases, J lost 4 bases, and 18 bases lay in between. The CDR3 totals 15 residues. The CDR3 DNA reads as TGTGCCATCAGGGGAGGAACTAGTCTGGGAGAGACCCAGTACTTC. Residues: CAIRGGTSLGETQYF.

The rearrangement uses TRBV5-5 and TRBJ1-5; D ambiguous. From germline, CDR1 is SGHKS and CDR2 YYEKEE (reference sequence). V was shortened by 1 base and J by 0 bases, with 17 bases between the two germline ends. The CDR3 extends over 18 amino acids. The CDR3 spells CASSLRAYTPYSNQPQHF. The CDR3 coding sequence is TGTGCCAGCAGCTTGCGTGCCTATACTCCCTATAGCAATCAGCCCCAGCATTTT.

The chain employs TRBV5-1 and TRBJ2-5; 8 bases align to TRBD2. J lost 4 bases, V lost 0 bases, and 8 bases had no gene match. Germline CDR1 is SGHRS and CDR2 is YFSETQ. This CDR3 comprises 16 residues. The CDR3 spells CASSLGSGSGPETQYF. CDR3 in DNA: TGCGCCAGCAGCTTGGGCAGCGGGAGTGGTCCAGAGACCCAGTACTTC.

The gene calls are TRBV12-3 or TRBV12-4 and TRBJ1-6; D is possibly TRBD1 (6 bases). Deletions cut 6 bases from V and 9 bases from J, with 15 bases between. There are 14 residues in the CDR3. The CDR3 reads CASRGGQWVSPLHF. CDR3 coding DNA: TGTGCCAGCAGGGGAGGACAGTGGGTTTCACCCCTCCACTTT.

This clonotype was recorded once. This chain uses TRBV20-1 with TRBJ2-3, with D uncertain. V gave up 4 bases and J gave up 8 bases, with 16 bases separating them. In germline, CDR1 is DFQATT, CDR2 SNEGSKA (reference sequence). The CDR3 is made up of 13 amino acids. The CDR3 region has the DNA TGCAGTGCTACCCCGACCTGGGAAGGTACGCAGTATTTT. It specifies CSATPTWEGTQYF.

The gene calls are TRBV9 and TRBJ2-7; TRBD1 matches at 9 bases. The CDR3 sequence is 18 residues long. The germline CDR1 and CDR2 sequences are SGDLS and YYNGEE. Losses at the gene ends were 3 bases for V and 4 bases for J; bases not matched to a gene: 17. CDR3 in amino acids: CASSAELPGQGVLYEQYF. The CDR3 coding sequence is TGTGCCAGCAGCGCAGAGCTACCGGGACAGGGAGTCCTGTACGAGCAGTACTTC.

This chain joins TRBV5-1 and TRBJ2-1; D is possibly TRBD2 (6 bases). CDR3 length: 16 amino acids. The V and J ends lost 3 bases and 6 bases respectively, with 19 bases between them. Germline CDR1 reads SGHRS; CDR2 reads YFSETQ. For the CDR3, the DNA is TGCGCCAGCAGCTCGAACGTAGCGCGGGATGGCAATGAGCAGTTCTTC. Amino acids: CASSSNVARDGNEQFF. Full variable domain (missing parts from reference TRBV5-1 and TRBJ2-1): KAGVTQTPRYLIKTRGQQVTLSCSPISGHRSVSWYQQTPGQGLQFLFEYFSETQRNKGNFPGRFSGRQFSNSRSEMNVSTLELGDSALYLCASSSNVARDGNEQFFGPGTRLTVL.

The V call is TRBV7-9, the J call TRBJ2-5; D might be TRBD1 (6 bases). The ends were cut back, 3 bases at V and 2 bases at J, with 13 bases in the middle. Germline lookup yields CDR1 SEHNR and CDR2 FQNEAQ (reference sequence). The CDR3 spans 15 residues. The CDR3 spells CASSFLDSPQETQYF. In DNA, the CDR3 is TGTGCCAGCAGCTTTCTGGACAGTCCACAAGAGACCCAGTACTTC.

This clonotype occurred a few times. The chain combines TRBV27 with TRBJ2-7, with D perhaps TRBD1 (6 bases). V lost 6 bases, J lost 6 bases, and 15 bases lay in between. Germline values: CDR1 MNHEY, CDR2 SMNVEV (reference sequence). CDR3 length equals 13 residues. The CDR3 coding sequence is TGTGCCAGCAGGCGAACAGGGAGAGGCGAGCAGTACGTC. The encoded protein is CASRRTGRGEQYV.

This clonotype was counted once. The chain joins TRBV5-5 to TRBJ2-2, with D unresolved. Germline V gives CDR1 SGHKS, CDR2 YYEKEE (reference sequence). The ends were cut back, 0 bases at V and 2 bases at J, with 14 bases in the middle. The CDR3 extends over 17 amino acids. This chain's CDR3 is CASSLADEATNTGELFF. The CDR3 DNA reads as TGTGCCAGCAGCTTGGCAGATGAAGCTACAAACACCGGGGAGCTGTTTTTT.

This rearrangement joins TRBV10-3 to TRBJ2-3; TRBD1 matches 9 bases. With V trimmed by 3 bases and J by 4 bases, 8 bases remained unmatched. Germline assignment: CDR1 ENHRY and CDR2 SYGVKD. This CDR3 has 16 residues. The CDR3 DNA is TGTGCCATCAGTGACCCGGGACAGGGTTGGCCAGATACGCAGTATTTT. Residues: CAISDPGQGWPDTQYF.

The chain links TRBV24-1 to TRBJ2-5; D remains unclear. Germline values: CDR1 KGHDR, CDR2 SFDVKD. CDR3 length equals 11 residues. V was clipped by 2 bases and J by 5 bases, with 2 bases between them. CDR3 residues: CATSDYETQYF. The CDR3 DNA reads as TGTGCCACCAGTGATTATGAGACCCAGTACTTC.

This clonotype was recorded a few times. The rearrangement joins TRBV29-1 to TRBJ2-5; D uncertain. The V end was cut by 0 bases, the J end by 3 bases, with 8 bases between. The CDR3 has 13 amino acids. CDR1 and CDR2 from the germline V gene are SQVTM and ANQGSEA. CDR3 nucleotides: TGCAGCGTTGAAGAAGGTAACAAAGAGACCCAGTACTTC. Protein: CSVEEGNKETQYF. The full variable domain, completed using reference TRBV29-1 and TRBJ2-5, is SAVISQKPSRDICQRGTSLTIQCQVDSQVTMMFWYRQQPGQSLTLIATANQGSEATYESGFVIDKFPISRPNLTFSTLTVSNMSPEDSSIYLCSVEEGNKETQYFGPGTRLLVL.

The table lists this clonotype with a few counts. The CDR3 loop reads CASSQELVRGDGYTF. The CDR3, as DNA: TGTGCCAGCAGCCAAGAGTTGGTCAGGGGGGATGGCTACACCTTC. The chain carries TRBV14 and TRBJ1-2, with TRBD1 matching 7 bases. This CDR3 has 15 residues. Trimming at V came to 0 bases and at J to 6 bases, leaving 7 bases not matched to a gene. Germline assignment: CDR1 SGHDN and CDR2 FVKESK.

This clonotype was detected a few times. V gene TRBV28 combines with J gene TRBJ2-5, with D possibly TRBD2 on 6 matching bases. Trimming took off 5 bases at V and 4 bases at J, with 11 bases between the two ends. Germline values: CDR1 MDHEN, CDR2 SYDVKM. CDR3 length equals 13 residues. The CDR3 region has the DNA TGTGCCAGCAGTGGCGGGGTGGTAGAGACCCAGTACTTC. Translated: CASSGGVVETQYF.

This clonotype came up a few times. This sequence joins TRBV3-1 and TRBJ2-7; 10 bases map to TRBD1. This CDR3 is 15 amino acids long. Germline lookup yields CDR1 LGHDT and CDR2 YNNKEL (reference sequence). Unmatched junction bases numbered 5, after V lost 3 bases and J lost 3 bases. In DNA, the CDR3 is TGTGCCAGCAGCCAGGCGACAGGGGGCTTCTACGAGCAGTACTTC. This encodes CASSQATGGFYEQYF.

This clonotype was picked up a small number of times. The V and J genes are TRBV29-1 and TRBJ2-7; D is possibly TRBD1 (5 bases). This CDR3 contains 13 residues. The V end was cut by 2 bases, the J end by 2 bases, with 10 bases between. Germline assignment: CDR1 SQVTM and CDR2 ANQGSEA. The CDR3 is CSVESDRTYEQYF. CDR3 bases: TGCAGCGTTGAATCCGACAGAACCTACGAGCAGTACTTC.

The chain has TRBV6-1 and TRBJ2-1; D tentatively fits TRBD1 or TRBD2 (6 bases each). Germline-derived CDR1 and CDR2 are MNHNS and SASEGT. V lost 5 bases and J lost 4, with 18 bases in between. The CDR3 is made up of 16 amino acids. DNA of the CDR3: TGTGCCAGCAGTCCTATAAAAGGGGGGTCATACAATGAGCAGTTCTTC. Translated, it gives CASSPIKGGSYNEQFF.

CDR3 bases: TGTGCCAGCAGGCCCAGGGTTATGGGTTTGACTGAAGCTTTCTTT. It codes for CASRPRVMGLTEAFF. The chain combines TRBV6-1 with TRBJ1-1; a possible D gene is TRBD1 (5 bases). CDR3 length: 15 residues. The V end was cut by 6 bases, the J end by 5 bases, with 19 bases between. CDR1 and CDR2 (germline): MNHNS, SASEGT.

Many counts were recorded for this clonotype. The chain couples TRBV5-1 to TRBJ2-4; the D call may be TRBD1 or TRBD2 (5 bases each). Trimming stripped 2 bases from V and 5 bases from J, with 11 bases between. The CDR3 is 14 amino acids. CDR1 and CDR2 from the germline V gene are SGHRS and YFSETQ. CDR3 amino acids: CASSLPGPQNIQYF. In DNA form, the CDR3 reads TGCGCCAGCAGCTTACCGGGACCCCAAAACATTCAGTACTTC.